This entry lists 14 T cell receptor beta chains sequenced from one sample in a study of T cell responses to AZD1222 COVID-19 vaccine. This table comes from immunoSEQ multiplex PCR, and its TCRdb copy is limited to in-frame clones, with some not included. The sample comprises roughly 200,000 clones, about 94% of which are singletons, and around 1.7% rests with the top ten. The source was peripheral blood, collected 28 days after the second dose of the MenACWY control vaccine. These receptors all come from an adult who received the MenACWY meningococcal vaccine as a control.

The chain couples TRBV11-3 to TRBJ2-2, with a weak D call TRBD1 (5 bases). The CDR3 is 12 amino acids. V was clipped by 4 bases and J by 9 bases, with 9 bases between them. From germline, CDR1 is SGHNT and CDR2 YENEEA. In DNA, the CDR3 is TGTGCCAGCAGCTCAACGGACAGGGAGCTGTTTTTT. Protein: CASSSTDRELFF.

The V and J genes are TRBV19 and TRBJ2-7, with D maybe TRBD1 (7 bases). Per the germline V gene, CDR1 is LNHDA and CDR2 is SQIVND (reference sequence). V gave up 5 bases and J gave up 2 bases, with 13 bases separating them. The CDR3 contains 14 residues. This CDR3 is CASSGQAGPYEQYF. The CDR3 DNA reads TGTGCCAGTAGTGGACAGGCGGGACCCTACGAGCAGTACTTC.

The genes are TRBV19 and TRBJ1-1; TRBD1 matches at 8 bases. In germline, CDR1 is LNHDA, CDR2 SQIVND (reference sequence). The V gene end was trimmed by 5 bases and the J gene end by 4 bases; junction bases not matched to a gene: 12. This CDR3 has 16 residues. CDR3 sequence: CASSDIPGGRITEAFF. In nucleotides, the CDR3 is TGTGCCAGTAGTGATATCCCAGGGGGCCGGATCACTGAAGCTTTCTTT.

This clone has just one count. CDR3: CSASIQGEAFF. The CDR3 DNA reads TGCAGTGCTAGTATTCAGGGAGAAGCTTTCTTT. The rearrangement joins TRBV20-1 to TRBJ1-1; possible D gene TRBD1, 5 bases. This CDR3 contains 11 residues. Germline V gene data show CDR1 as DFQATT and CDR2 as SNEGSKA (reference sequence). V lost 3 bases to trimming and J lost 8 bases, with 10 bases between them.

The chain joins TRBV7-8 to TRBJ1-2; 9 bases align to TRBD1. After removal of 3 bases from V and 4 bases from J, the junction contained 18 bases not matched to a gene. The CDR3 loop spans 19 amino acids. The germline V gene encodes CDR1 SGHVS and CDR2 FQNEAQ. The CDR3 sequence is CASSLGSRRDTGGSYGYTF. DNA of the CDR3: TGTGCCAGCAGCTTGGGGTCCCGCCGGGATACAGGGGGCAGCTATGGCTACACCTTC.

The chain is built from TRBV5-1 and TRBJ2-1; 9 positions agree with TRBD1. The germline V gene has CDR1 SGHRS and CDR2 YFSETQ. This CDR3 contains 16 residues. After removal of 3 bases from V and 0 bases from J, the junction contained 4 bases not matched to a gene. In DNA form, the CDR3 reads TGCGCCAGCAGCTCAGGGACAGGGAGCTCCTACAATGAGCAGTTCTTC. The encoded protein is CASSSGTGSSYNEQFF.

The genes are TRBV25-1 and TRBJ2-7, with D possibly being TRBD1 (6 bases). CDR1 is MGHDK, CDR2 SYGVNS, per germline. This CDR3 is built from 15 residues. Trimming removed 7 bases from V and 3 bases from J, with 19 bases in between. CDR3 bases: TGTGCCAGCATAATATTCAGGGGACGACTCTACGAGCAGTACTTC. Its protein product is CASIIFRGRLYEQYF.

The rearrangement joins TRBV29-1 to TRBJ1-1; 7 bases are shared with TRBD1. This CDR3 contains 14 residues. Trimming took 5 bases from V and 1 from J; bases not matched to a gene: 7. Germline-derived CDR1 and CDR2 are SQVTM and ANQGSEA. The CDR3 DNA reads TGCAGCGTTCCCCCAGGGGGTGGGAACACTGAAGCTTTCTTT. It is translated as CSVPPGGGNTEAFF. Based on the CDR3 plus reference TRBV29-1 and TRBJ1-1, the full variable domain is SAVISQKPSRDICQRGTSLTIQCQVDSQVTMMFWYRQQPGQSLTLIATANQGSEATYESGFVIDKFPISRPNLTFSTLTVSNMSPEDSSIYLCSVPPGGGNTEAFFGQGTRLTVV.

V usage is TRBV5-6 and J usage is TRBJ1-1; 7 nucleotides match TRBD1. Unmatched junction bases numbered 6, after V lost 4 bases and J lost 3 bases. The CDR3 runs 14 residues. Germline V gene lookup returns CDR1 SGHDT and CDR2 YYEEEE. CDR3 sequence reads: CASSQGGGDTEAFF. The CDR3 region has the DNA TGTGCCAGCAGCCAGGGGGGAGGGGACACTGAAGCTTTCTTT.

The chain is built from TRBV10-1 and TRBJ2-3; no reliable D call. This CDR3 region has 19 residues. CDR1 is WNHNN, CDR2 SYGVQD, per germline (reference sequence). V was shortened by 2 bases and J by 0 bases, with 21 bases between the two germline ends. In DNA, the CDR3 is TGCGCCAGCAGTGAGCCGAGCCCCATCCCTTCGGGTAGCACAGATACGCAGTATTTT. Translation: CASSEPSPIPSGSTDTQYF.

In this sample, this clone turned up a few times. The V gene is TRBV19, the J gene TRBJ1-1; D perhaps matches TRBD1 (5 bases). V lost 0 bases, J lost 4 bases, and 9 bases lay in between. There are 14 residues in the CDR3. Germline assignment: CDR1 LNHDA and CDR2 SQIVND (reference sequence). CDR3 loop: CASSIDGGVTEAFF. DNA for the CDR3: TGTGCCAGTAGTATAGATGGAGGGGTCACTGAAGCTTTCTTT. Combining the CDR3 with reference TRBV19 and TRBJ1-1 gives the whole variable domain DGGITQSPKYLFRKEGQNVTLSCEQNLNHDAMYWYRQDPGQGLRLIYYSQIVNDFQKGDIAEGYSVSREKKESFPLTVTSAQKNPTAFYLCASSIDGGVTEAFFGQGTRLTVV.

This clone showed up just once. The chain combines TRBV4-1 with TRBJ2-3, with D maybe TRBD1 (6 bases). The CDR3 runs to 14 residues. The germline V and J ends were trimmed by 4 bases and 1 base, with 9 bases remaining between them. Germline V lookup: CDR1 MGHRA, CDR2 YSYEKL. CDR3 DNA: TGCGCCAGCAGCCGCCGACAGGGCACAGATACGCAGTATTTT. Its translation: CASSRRQGTDTQYF.

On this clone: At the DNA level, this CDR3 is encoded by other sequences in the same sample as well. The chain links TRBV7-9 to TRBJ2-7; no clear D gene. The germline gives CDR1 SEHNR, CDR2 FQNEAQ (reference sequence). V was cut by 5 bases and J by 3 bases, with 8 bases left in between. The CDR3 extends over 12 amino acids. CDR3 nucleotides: TGTGCCAGCAGCCCGACCGGCTACGAGCAGTACTTC. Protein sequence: CASSPTGYEQYF.

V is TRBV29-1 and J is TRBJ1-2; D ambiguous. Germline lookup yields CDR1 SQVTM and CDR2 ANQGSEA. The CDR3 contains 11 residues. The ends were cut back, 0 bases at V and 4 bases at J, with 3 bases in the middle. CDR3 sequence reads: CSVEETYGYTF. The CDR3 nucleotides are TGCAGCGTTGAAGAAACCTATGGCTACACCTTC.